The next 26 T cell receptor beta chains were all read from a single sample in a study of blood T cell repertoires in COVID-19. Libraries were prepared by immunoSEQ multiplex PCR; TCRdb keeps only in-frame clonotypes and omits some of them. This sample yields about 15,000 clones, of which about 89% are seen a single time; approximately 34% belongs to the top ten. Material for sequencing was peripheral blood. The receptors were gathered from an elderly woman with COVID-19, enrolled during active disease.

V is TRBV3-1 (or the pseudogene TRBV3-2) and J is TRBJ2-7, with D tentatively TRBD1 (6 bases). With 8 bases removed from V and 7 bases from J, the gap between germline ends came to 18 bases. Germline CDR1 reads LGHDT; CDR2 reads YNNKEL (reference sequence). There are 13 residues in the CDR3. The CDR3 is CASASSGAIEQYF. The CDR3 DNA follows: TGTGCCAGCGCTAGCTCAGGGGCGATTGAGCAGTACTTC.

V is TRBV5-8 and J is TRBJ1-6; 9 bases map to TRBD1. The CDR3 has 18 residues. Germline lookup yields CDR1 SGHTS and CDR2 YDEGEE. J was trimmed by 1 base and V by 2 bases; bases with no gene match: 7. The CDR3 DNA sequence: TGTGCCAGCAGCTTACGGGACAGGGTGAGTTCCTATAATTCACCCCTCCACTTT. Protein sequence: CASSLRDRVSSYNSPLHF.

The V call is TRBV7-2, the J call TRBJ2-1; 8 bases line up with TRBD2. This CDR3 region has 15 residues. After removal of 3 bases from V and 8 bases from J, the junction contained 9 bases not matched to a gene. Germline CDR1 SGHTA, CDR2 FQGNSA. CDR3 DNA sequence: TGTGCCAGCAGCTTCTATAGCGGGGCGGGGCATGAGCAGTTCTTC. Its protein product is CASSFYSGAGHEQFF.

The chain recombines TRBV7-9 with TRBJ1-2, with TRBD1 matching over 7 bases. The V segment lost 5 bases and the J segment 7 bases; nucleotides outside the gene matches: 13. The CDR3 spans 15 residues. Per germline, CDR1 SEHNR and CDR2 FQNEAQ (reference sequence). The CDR3 nucleotides are TGTGCCAGCAGCCAAAATCAACAGGGGTTCGGTGGCTACACCTTC. Protein product: CASSQNQQGFGGYTF.

The chain couples TRBV9 to TRBJ1-3; D ambiguous. Trimming took off 4 bases at V and 4 bases at J, with 6 bases between the two ends. This CDR3 comprises 12 residues. Germline CDR1 is SGDLS and CDR2 is YYNGEE. The CDR3 loop reads CASSPGGNTIYF. DNA for the CDR3: TGTGCCAGCAGCCCAGGCGGAAACACCATATATTTT.

This chain connects TRBV6-5 to TRBJ2-7; 9 bases are a match to TRBD1. Germline trimming cut 2 bases from V and 1 base from J; bases unmatched to any gene: 3. CDR3 length: 15 amino acids. Germline V gene data show CDR1 as MNHEY and CDR2 as SVGAGI. CDR3 sequence reads: CASSYPGQGSYEQYF. CDR3 DNA sequence: TGTGCCAGCAGTTACCCGGGACAGGGTTCCTACGAGCAGTACTTC.

The CDR3 reads CASSPWQGWDQPQHF. The CDR3 DNA is TGTGCCAGCTCACCATGGCAGGGGTGGGATCAGCCCCAGCATTTT. V and J are TRBV18 and TRBJ1-5; D is perhaps TRBD1 (6 bases). The germline CDR1 and CDR2 sequences are KGHSH and LQKENI. V was trimmed by 2 bases and J by 5 bases, leaving 13 bases between them. The CDR3 is made up of 15 amino acids. Drawing the rest from reference TRBV18 and TRBJ1-5, the complete variable domain is NAGVMQNPRHLVRRRGQEARLRCSPMKGHSHVYWYRQLPEEGLKFMVYLQKENIIDESGMPKERFSAEFPKEGPSILRIQQVVRGDSAAYFCASSPWQGWDQPQHFGDGTRLSIL.

The genes are TRBV6-5 and TRBJ1-2, with D possibly being TRBD1 (6 bases). This CDR3 spans 14 amino acids. Germline assignment: CDR1 MNHEY and CDR2 SVGAGI. The V end lost 4 bases, the J end lost 6 bases, and 15 bases lay between the germline ends. Written as DNA, the CDR3 is TGTGCCAGCAGTTCCAGGGGAGGGGAGCATGGCTACACCTTC. Its protein product is CASSSRGGEHGYTF.

CDR3 sequence: CASSRQSADYYGANVLTF. The CDR3 nucleotides read TGTGCCAGTAGTCGACAATCGGCCGATTATTATGGGGCCAACGTCCTGACTTTC. The V gene is TRBV19, the J gene TRBJ2-6; D is undetermined. The CDR3 runs to 18 residues. The germline V gene encodes CDR1 LNHDA and CDR2 SQIVND (reference sequence). Trimming removed 5 bases from V and 3 bases from J, with 20 bases in between.

The chain uses TRBV5-1 and TRBJ2-1; D might be TRBD1 (6 bases). The germline V gene has CDR1 SGHRS and CDR2 YFSETQ. The CDR3 extends over 19 amino acids. Trimming took 0 bases from V and 4 from J, leaving 23 bases between them. Here the CDR3 DNA reads TGCGCCAGCAGCTTGGAGGGGGTTATGGAAAGTCAGGGGTACAATGAGCAGTTCTTC. Its protein is CASSLEGVMESQGYNEQFF. Based on the CDR3 plus reference TRBV5-1 and TRBJ2-1, the full variable domain is KAGVTQTPRYLIKTRGQQVTLSCSPISGHRSVSWYQQTPGQGLQFLFEYFSETQRNKGNFPGRFSGRQFSNSRSEMNVSTLELGDSALYLCASSLEGVMESQGYNEQFFGPGTRLTVL.

V gene TRBV6-6 combines with J gene TRBJ1-3; D might be TRBD1 (5 bases). This CDR3 is built from 15 residues. V was pared by 0 bases and J by 3 bases, with 9 bases between. CDR1 is MNHNY, CDR2 SVGAGI, per germline (reference sequence). DNA of the CDR3: TGTGCCAGCAGTTACTCGCCAGGGCTTGGAAACACCATATATTTT. It is translated as CASSYSPGLGNTIYF.

This rearrangement joins TRBV7-2 to TRBJ1-5, with 11 bases lining up with TRBD1. This CDR3 has 16 amino acids. Germline CDR1 is SGHTA and CDR2 is FQGNSA. Trimming removed 1 base from V and 5 bases from J; junction bases left unmatched: 4. CDR3 residues: CASSLVGTGGDQPQHF. CDR3 sequence (DNA): TGTGCCAGCAGCTTAGTGGGGACAGGGGGGGATCAGCCCCAGCATTTT.

J is TRBJ2-1 and V is TRBV7-2; 9 bases are a match to TRBD2. Germline CDR1 reads SGHTA; CDR2 reads FQGNSA. V dropped 1 base and J dropped 9; count of bases not matched to a gene: 10. The CDR3 sequence is 16 residues long. CDR3 residues: CASSLGRGLAPVEQFF. The CDR3 DNA is TGTGCCAGCAGCTTAGGCCGGGGACTAGCCCCAGTTGAGCAGTTCTTC.

The chain employs TRBV19 and TRBJ1-4, with D unresolved. This CDR3 has 16 residues. V was clipped by 3 bases and J by 5 bases, with 16 bases between them. CDR1 and CDR2 (germline): LNHDA, SQIVND (reference sequence). CDR3 residues: CASSMFSGRVNEKLFF. The CDR3 DNA reads as TGTGCCAGTAGTATGTTCAGCGGGCGGGTCAATGAAAAACTGTTTTTT.

V and J are TRBV5-1 and TRBJ1-1; tentatively, D is TRBD1 (5 bases). V was pared by 0 bases and J by 3 bases, with 15 bases between. This CDR3 region has 16 residues. Looked up from germline, CDR1 is SGHRS and CDR2 is YFSETQ. The chain's CDR3 is CASSLDFWGVDTEAFF. For the CDR3, the DNA is TGCGCCAGCAGCTTGGATTTCTGGGGGGTTGACACTGAAGCTTTCTTT.

The V and J genes are TRBV19 and TRBJ2-7; 10 nucleotides align to TRBD2. Germline loops: CDR1 LNHDA, CDR2 SQIVND (reference sequence). This CDR3 has 14 residues. J lost 5 bases, V lost 6 bases, and 7 bases had no gene match. The CDR3 nucleotides read TGTGCCAGTAGCCTAGCGGGAGTCCGGGACGAGCAGTACTTC. Its protein product is CASSLAGVRDEQYF.

The chain is built from TRBV6-2 or TRBV6-3 and TRBJ1-5; 7 bases are a match to TRBD1. Losses at the gene ends were 4 bases for V and 3 bases for J; bases not matched to a gene: 6. CDR1 and CDR2 from the germline V gene are MNHEY and SVGEGT. CDR3 length: 15 residues. The CDR3 sequence is CASSLIGGNNQPQHF. The CDR3 nucleotides read TGTGCCAGCAGTTTAATAGGGGGCAACAATCAGCCCCAGCATTTT.

This clone was recorded only once. The chain recombines TRBV5-6 with TRBJ1-3; maybe TRBD1 (5 bases). This CDR3 has 15 amino acids. Trimming pared 1 base from V and 3 bases from J, leaving 11 bases between. CDR1 and CDR2 from the germline V gene are SGHDT and YYEEEE. In DNA form, the CDR3 reads TGTGCCAGCAGCTTGAGGGTCAGGGTTGGAAACACCATATATTTT. It codes for CASSLRVRVGNTIYF.

The sample holds a few counts of this clone. The genes are TRBV6-5 and TRBJ1-3; 7 bases line up with TRBD1. Germline CDR1 is MNHEY and CDR2 is SVGAGI. The J segment lost 0 bases and the V segment lost 5 bases, leaving 4 bases of the junction unmatched. This CDR3 has 15 amino acids. As DNA, the CDR3 is TGTGCCAGCAGTCCCTGGACAGGCTCTGGAAACACCATATATTTT. It translates to CASSPWTGSGNTIYF.

This rearrangement joins TRBV5-1 to TRBJ2-3; D perhaps matches TRBD2 (7 bases). Trimming cost V 0 bases and J 3 bases, with 11 bases left between them. Germline loops: CDR1 SGHRS, CDR2 YFSETQ. CDR3 size: 15 residues. This CDR3 reads CASSLGRGATDTQYF. The CDR3 region has the DNA TGCGCCAGCAGCTTGGGACGGGGGGCAACAGATACGCAGTATTTT. Looking up the rest from reference TRBV5-1 and TRBJ2-3 gives the full variable domain: KAGVTQTPRYLIKTRGQQVTLSCSPISGHRSVSWYQQTPGQGLQFLFEYFSETQRNKGNFPGRFSGRQFSNSRSEMNVSTLELGDSALYLCASSLGRGATDTQYFGPGTRLTVL.

This sequence joins TRBV28 and TRBJ2-7; 8 bases match TRBD1. Trimming at V came to 11 bases and at J to 2 bases, leaving 11 bases not matched to a gene. The CDR3 sequence is 14 residues long. Germline values: CDR1 MDHEN, CDR2 SYDVKM. The CDR3 protein is CALSGTGGAYEQYF. The DNA for the CDR3 is TGTGCCCTTTCCGGGACAGGAGGTGCCTACGAGCAGTACTTC.

This rearrangement joins TRBV5-1 to TRBJ1-5, with 7 bases aligning to TRBD1. With V trimmed by 4 bases and J by 7 bases, 8 bases remained unmatched. The germline gives CDR1 SGHRS, CDR2 YFSETQ. The CDR3 is 14 residues long. The CDR3 coding sequence is TGCGCCAGCAGCCTACAGGGGACGGGGCAGCCCCAGCATTTT. It translates to CASSLQGTGQPQHF.

The chain has TRBV27 and TRBJ2-5; possible D gene TRBD2, 6 bases. Germline CDR1 reads MNHEY; CDR2 reads SMNVEV (reference sequence). With 0 bases removed from V and 4 bases from J, the gap between germline ends came to 12 bases. The CDR3 length is 15 residues. The CDR3 reads CASSLSGGGGETQYF. The CDR3 DNA is TGTGCCAGCAGTTTATCCGGGGGTGGTGGAGAGACCCAGTACTTC.

This chain connects TRBV11-2 to TRBJ1-5; 12 positions agree with TRBD1. The germline V gene has CDR1 SGHAT and CDR2 FQNNGV. The CDR3 is made up of 16 amino acids. V lost 1 base and J lost 6; bases outside the gene matches: 4. The CDR3 is CASSLGDRGLGQPQHF. The CDR3 DNA follows: TGTGCCAGCAGCTTAGGGGACAGGGGGCTCGGTCAGCCCCAGCATTTT. Together with reference TRBV11-2 and TRBJ1-5, the CDR3 gives the full variable domain: EAGVAQSPRYKIIEKRQSVAFWCNPISGHATLYWYQQILGQGPKLLIQFQNNGVVDDSQLPKDRFSAERLKGVDSTLKIQPAKLEDSAVYLCASSLGDRGLGQPQHFGDGTRLSIL.

The gene calls are TRBV5-4 and TRBJ1-3; D unresolved. V was shortened by 4 bases and J by 2 bases, with 7 bases between the two germline ends. The length of the CDR3 is 13 residues. The V gene's germline CDR1 is SGHNT and CDR2 YYREEE (reference sequence). Here the CDR3 reads CASSRQTGNTIYF. CDR3 DNA: TGTGCCAGCAGCCGCCAGACTGGAAACACCATATATTTT.

This clone appeared once. This sequence joins TRBV7-3 and TRBJ2-1; 9 positions agree with TRBD1. Germline-derived CDR1 and CDR2 are SGHTA and FQGTGA. This CDR3 region has 15 residues. The J segment lost 4 bases and the V segment lost 4 bases, leaving 5 bases of the junction unmatched. The CDR3 nucleotides are TGTGCCAGCAGCTCCTCCGGGACAGGGTACAATGAGCAGTTCTTC. Its protein product is CASSSSGTGYNEQFF.